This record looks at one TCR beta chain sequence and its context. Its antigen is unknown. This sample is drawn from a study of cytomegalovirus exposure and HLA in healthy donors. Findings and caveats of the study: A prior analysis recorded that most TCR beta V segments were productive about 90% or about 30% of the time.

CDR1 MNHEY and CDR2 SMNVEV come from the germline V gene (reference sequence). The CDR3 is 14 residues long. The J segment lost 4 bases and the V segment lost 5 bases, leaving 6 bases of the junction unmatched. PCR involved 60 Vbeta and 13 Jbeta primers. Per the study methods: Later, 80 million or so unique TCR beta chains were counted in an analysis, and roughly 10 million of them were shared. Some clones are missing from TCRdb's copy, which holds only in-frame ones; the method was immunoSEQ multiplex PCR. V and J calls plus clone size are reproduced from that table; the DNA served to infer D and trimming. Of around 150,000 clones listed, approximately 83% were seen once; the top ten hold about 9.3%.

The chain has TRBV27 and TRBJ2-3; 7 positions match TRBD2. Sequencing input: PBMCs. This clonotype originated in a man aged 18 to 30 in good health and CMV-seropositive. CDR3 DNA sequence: TGTGCCAGCAGTCCCGATCGGGGGGCAGATACGCAGTATTTT. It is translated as CASSPDRGADTQYF.